Shown below are 13 T cell receptor beta chains from a single sample sequenced in a study of cytomegalovirus exposure and HLA in healthy donors (dated by TCRdb to 2016 to 2017). Library prep was done by the immunoSEQ multiplex PCR assay. A mixture of 60 forward primers for TCR Vbeta segments and 13 reverse primers for TCR Jbeta segments was used in the multiplex PCR. What TCRdb holds here is the immuneACCESS table cut down to in-frame rearrangements. Part of the clones is not present; checked against another copy, under half of the missing clones reflect an unresolved V gene, and the others are unexplained. The sample table includes some 39,000 clones. Under 5% of the sample is taken by the ten largest. The sequencing sample was made of PBMCs. These receptors were collected from a male donor in good health and CMV-seronegative.

The V gene is TRBV6-1, the J gene TRBJ1-5, with TRBD1 matching 7 bases. The germline V gene encodes CDR1 MNHNS and CDR2 SASEGT. There are 14 residues in the CDR3. Trimming removed 4 bases from V and 6 bases from J; junction bases left unmatched: 6. In nucleotides, the CDR3 is TGTGCCAGCAGTGCCACAGGGGTTAGTCAGCCCCAGCATTTT. This gives the protein CASSATGVSQPQHF.

The chain employs TRBV2 and TRBJ1-2, with D possibly matching TRBD1 (5 bases). The germline V and J ends were trimmed by 7 bases and 3 bases, with 15 bases remaining between them. Germline V CDR1 and CDR2: SNHLY, FYNNEI. The CDR3 loop spans 14 amino acids. CDR3 sequence reads: CASNPQGYDYGYTF. CDR3 coding DNA: TGTGCCAGCAACCCGCAGGGTTATGACTATGGCTACACCTTC.

The rearrangement joins TRBV6-5 to TRBJ1-1; the match to TRBD1 covers 7 bases. CDR1 is MNHEY, CDR2 SVGAGI, per germline. This CDR3 region has 11 residues. The ends lost 6 bases at V and 8 bases at J; junction bases unmatched: 3. CDR3 coding DNA: TGTGCCAGCAGGTCAGGGGGGGAAGCTTTCTTT. Protein sequence: CASRSGGEAFF.

The chain carries TRBV5-1 and TRBJ2-4; a weak D match, TRBD2 (6 bases). The V end lost 2 bases, the J end lost 8 bases, and 11 bases lay between the germline ends. The CDR3 is made up of 13 amino acids. Germline V gene data show CDR1 as SGHRS and CDR2 as YFSETQ. The CDR3 region has the DNA TGCGCCAGCAGCTTAGACTGGGGGGACATTCAGTACTTC. Translated: CASSLDWGDIQYF.

The gene calls are TRBV6-6 and TRBJ2-2; 9 bases fit TRBD1. The germline V gene encodes CDR1 MNHNY and CDR2 SVGAGI (reference sequence). CDR3 length: 15 residues. V lost 5 bases to trimming and J lost 2 bases; unmatched junction nucleotides: 3. The CDR3 region is CASSRGQGNTGELFF. In nucleotides, the CDR3 is TGTGCCAGCAGTCGGGGACAGGGAAACACCGGGGAGCTGTTTTTT.

The V call is TRBV7-3, the J call TRBJ2-7; TRBD1 aligns across 10 bases. In germline, CDR1 is SGHTA, CDR2 FQGTGA. The CDR3 runs to 14 residues. Trimming took 5 bases from V and 6 from J; bases not matched to a gene: 7. The CDR3 nucleotides are TGTGCCAGCAGCGCGGGACAGGGGTCCAGCGAGCAGTACTTC. Translated: CASSAGQGSSEQYF.

The CDR3: CASSLGGGVTDTQYF. DNA for the CDR3: TGTGCCAGCAGTTTAGGCGGGGGAGTCACAGATACGCAGTATTTT. The rearrangement links TRBV28 to TRBJ2-3; 7 positions agree with TRBD2. V dropped 2 bases and J dropped 2; count of bases not matched to a gene: 4. CDR3 length: 15 amino acids. Germline CDR1 is MDHEN and CDR2 is SYDVKM.

The CDR3 is CASSRTQGINQPQHF. CDR3 coding DNA: TGTGCCAGCAGCCGCACCCAGGGGATCAATCAGCCCCAGCATTTT. The rearrangement uses TRBV5-5 and TRBJ1-5; D may be TRBD1 (6 bases). This CDR3 is built from 15 residues. Between the trimmed V and J ends, which lost 4 bases and 3 bases, there was a span of 14 bases. Germline CDR1 SGHKS, CDR2 YYEKEE (reference sequence).

V usage is TRBV29-1 and J usage is TRBJ1-5, with 8 bases fitting TRBD1. CDR1 and CDR2 (germline): SQVTM, ANQGSEA. The CDR3 length is 16 residues. V gave up 4 bases and J gave up 1 base; unmatched junction bases: 9. DNA of the CDR3: TGCAGCGTTGTCTCCAGGGGGCATGGGAGCAATCAGCCCCAGCATTTT. Protein sequence: CSVVSRGHGSNQPQHF. The variable domain in full, completed from reference TRBV29-1 and TRBJ1-5, reads SAVISQKPSRDICQRGTSLTIQCQVDSQVTMMFWYRQQPGQSLTLIATANQGSEATYESGFVIDKFPISRPNLTFSTLTVSNMSPEDSSIYLCSVVSRGHGSNQPQHFGDGTRLSIL.

This rearrangement joins TRBV7-9 to TRBJ2-5, with D perhaps TRBD1 (5 bases). Germline V lookup: CDR1 SEHNR, CDR2 FQNEAQ (reference sequence). V was cut by 5 bases and J by 5 bases, with 27 bases left in between. The CDR3 runs to 18 residues. CDR3 residues: CASSPPFGAGKARETQYF. CDR3 sequence (DNA): TGTGCCAGCAGCCCACCCTTTGGGGCAGGTAAAGCCAGGGAGACCCAGTACTTC.

The chain recombines TRBV5-1 with TRBJ1-4; the match to TRBD1 covers 11 bases. The V and J ends lost 4 bases and 6 bases, in that order; junction bases with no gene match: 2. Germline values: CDR1 SGHRS, CDR2 YFSETQ. The CDR3 is 14 residues long. In DNA, the CDR3 is TGCGCCAGCAGCGGACAGGGGGCTGATGAAAAACTGTTTTTT. It codes for CASSGQGADEKLFF.

The chain joins TRBV28 to TRBJ2-1; no clear D. The CDR3 extends over 13 amino acids. Germline V CDR1 and CDR2: MDHEN, SYDVKM. The V and J ends lost 7 bases and 7 bases respectively, with 14 bases between them. The CDR3 loop is CASTPIGWNEQFF. As DNA, the CDR3 is TGTGCCAGCACTCCCATCGGTTGGAATGAGCAGTTCTTC.

The rearrangement links TRBV18 to TRBJ1-5, with D possibly being TRBD1 (6 bases). The ends were cut back, 2 bases at V and 7 bases at J, with 12 bases in the middle. The CDR3 consists of 14 residues. CDR1 and CDR2 (germline): KGHSH, LQKENI. The CDR3 reads CASSPVSGVQPQHF. The CDR3 bases are TGTGCCAGCTCACCAGTGTCAGGGGTCCAGCCCCAGCATTTT.